Following are 3 T cell receptor beta chains from one sample sequenced in a study of blood T cell repertoires in COVID-19. Sequenced by immunoSEQ multiplex PCR; TCRdb stores in-frame clones only, minus some. The data contain 90,000 to 130,000 clones, about four fifths of them singletons. Specimen: peripheral blood. These receptors were taken from a woman in her 70s with acute or convalescent COVID-19.

The gene calls are TRBV15 and TRBJ1-2; D is unclear. The CDR3 spans 13 residues. Trimming left V 5 bases short and J 8 bases short, with 15 bases between. The germline gives CDR1 LNHNV, CDR2 YYDKDF (reference sequence). CDR3 sequence: CATSARGGEGYTF. CDR3 DNA sequence: TGTGCCACCAGCGCTCGGGGAGGAGAAGGCTACACCTTC.

The V gene is TRBV6-5, the J gene TRBJ2-3; tentative D call: TRBD1 (6 bases). Trimming took 8 bases from V and 4 from J, leaving 10 bases between them. The CDR3 length is 12 residues. Germline CDR1 MNHEY, CDR2 SVGAGI. In DNA form, the CDR3 reads TGTGCCAGCGCCCCAGGGGCAGATACGCAGTATTTT. It yields the protein CASAPGADTQYF.

This clone has just one count. The V and J genes are TRBV5-1 and TRBJ2-5, with 13 bases matching TRBD2. The ends lost 4 bases at V and 2 bases at J; junction bases unmatched: 8. The germline gives CDR1 SGHRS, CDR2 YFSETQ. The CDR3 consists of 17 residues. The chain's CDR3 is CASSGTSGGAAQETQYF. CDR3 in DNA: TGCGCCAGCAGCGGAACTAGCGGGGGGGCCGCGCAAGAGACCCAGTACTTC.